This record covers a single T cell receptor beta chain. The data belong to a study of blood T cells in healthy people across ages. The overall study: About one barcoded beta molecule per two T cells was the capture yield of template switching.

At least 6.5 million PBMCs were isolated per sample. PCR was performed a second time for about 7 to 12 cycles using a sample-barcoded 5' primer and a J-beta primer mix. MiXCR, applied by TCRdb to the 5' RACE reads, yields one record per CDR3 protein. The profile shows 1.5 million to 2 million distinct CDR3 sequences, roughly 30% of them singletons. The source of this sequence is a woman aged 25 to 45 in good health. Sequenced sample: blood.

CDR3 loop: CASSLVAGNLRGYTF. CDR3 DNA sequence: TGTGCCAGCAGTTTAGTTGCAGGGAATTTGAGGGGCTACACCTTC. The genes are TRBV12-3 or TRBV12-4 and TRBJ1-2, with D perhaps TRBD1 (5 bases). The V and J ends lost 1 base and 8 bases respectively, with 17 bases between them. This CDR3 spans 15 amino acids.